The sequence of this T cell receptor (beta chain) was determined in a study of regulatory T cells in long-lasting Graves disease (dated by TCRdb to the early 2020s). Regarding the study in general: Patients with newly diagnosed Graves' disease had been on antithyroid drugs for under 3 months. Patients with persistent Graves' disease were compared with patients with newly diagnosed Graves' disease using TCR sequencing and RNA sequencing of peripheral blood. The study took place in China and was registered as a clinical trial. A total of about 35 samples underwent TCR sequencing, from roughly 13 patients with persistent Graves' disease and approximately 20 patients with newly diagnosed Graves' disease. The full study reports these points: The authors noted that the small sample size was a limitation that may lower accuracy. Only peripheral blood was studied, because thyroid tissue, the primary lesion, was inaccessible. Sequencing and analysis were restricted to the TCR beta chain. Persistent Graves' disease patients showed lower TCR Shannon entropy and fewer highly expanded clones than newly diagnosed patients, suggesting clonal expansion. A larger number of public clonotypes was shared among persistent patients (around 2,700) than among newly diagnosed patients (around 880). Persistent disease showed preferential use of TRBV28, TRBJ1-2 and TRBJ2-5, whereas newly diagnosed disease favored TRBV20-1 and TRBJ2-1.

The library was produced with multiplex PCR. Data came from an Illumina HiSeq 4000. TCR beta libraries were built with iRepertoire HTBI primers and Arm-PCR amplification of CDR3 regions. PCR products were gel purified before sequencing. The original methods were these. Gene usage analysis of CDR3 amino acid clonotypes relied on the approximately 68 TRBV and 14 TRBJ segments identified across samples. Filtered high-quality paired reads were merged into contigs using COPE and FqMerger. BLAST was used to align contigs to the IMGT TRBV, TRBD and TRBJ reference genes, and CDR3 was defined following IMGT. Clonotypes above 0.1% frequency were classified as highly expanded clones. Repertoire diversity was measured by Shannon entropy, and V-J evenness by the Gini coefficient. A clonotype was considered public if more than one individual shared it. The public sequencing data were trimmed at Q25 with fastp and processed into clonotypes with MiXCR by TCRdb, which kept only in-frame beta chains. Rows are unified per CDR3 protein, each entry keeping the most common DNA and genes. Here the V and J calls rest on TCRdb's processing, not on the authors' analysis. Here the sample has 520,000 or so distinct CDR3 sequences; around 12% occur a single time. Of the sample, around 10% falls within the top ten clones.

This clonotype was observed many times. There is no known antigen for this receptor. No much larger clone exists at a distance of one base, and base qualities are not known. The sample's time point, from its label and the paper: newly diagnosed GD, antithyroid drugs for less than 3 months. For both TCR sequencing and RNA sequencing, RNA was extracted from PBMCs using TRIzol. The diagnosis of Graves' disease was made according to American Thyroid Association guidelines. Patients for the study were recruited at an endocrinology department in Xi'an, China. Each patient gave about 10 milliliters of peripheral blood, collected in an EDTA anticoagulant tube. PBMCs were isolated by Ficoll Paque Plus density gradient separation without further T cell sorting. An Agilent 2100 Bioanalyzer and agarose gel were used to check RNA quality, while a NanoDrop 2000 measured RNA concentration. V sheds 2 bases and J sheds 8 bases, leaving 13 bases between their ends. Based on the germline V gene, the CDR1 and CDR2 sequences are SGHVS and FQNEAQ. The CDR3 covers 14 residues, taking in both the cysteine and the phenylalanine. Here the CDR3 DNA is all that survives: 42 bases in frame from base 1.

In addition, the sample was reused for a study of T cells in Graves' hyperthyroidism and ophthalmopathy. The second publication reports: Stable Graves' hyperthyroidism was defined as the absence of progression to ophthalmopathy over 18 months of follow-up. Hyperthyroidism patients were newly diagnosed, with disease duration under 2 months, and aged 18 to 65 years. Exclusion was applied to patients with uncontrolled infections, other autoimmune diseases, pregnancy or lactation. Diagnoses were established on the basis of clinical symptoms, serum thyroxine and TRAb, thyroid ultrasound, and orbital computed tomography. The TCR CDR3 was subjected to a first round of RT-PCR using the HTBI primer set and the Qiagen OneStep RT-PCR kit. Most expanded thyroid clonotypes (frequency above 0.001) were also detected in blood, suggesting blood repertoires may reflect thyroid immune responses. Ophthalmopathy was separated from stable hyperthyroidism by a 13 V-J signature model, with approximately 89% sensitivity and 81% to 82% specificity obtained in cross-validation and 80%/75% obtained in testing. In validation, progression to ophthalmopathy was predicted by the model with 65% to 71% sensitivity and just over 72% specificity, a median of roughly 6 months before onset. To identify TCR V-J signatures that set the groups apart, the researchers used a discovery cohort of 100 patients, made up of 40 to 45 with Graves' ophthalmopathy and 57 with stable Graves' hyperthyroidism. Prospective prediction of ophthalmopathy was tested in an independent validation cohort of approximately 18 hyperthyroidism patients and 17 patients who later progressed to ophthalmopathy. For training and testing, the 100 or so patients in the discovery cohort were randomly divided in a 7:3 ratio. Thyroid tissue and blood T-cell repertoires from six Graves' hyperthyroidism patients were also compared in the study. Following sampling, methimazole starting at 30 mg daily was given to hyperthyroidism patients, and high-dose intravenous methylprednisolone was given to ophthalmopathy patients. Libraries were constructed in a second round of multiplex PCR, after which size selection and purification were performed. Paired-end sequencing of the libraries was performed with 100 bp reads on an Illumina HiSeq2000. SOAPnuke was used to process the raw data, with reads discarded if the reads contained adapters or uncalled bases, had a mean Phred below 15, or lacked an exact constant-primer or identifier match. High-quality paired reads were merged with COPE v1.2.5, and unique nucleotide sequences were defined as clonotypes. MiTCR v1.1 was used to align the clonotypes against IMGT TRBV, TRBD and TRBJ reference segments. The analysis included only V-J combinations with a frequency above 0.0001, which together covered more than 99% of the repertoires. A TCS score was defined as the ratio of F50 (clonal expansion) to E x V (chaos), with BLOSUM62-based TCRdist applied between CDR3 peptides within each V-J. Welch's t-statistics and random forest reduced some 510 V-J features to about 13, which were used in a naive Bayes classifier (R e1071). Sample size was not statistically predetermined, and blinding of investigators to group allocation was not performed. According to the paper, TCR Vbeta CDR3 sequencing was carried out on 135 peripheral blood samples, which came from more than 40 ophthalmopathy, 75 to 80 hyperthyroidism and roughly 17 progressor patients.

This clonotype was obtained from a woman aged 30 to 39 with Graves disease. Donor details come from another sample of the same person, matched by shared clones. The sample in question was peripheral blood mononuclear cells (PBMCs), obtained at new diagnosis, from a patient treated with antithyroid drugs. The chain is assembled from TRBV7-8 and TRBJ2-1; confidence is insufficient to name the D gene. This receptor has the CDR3 CASSLQRTTHEQFF. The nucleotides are TGTGCCAGCAGCTTACAAAGGACCACGCATGAGCAGTTCTTC.